Listed below are T cell receptor beta chains from one sample, sequenced in a study of PD-1 blockade in classical Hodgkin lymphoma. Using immunoSEQ multiplex PCR, the repertoire was profiled, and TCRdb retains in-frame clones only, with some absent. The profile covers about 22,000 clones, with less than 95% appearing a single time and more than 0.45% taken by the ten largest. Specimen: CD4+ T cells from blood. The source of these receptors is a human donor with classical Hodgkin lymphoma. CDR3s leave out the opening cysteine and the closing phenylalanine or tryptophan. Clone size is not always given. Where it is, it says once, few, many or a class for expanded clones.

- 11 TRBJ1-2 TRBV6-5 ASSYLQGSGYT
- 14 TRBJ2-3 TRBV5-6 ASSLGLAGGTDTQY
- 12 TRBJ1-4 TRBV7-9 ASSNSGVKEKLF
once 15 TRBJ2-3 TRBV10-3 AISEFSRTENTDTQY
- 14 TRBJ2-5 TRBV7-2 ASSPGLAGGEETQY
- 12 TRBJ2-1 TRBV19 ASSILALDREQF
- 15 TRBJ2-5 TRBV18 ASSTDRGHPVYETQY
- 13 TRBJ2-2 TRBV27 ASSPRTSGTGELF
- 13 TRBJ1-5 TRBV29-1 SAGTGGNSNQPQH
- 13 TRBJ1-3 TRBV5-4 ASSLQLSSGNTIY
- 11 TRBJ2-2 TRBV6-6 ASRDRGTGELF
- 9 TRBJ2-3 TRBV20-1 SATLGATQY
- 15 TRBJ2-3 TRBV4-1 ASSQDEASGDSDTQY
- 11 TRBJ1-2 TRBV6-4 ASSDSIGYGYT
- 11 TRBJ2-7 TRBV5-4 AIRQGPLNEQY
- 12 TRBJ2-7 TRBV5-1 ASSPDRVVYEQY
- 16 TRBJ1-1 TRBV5-5 ASSLHGSLGRGNTEAF
- 15 TRBJ2-1 TRBV30 ALRRPGLAGGRNEQF
- 13 TRBJ2-2 TRBV7-6 ASSHRTGVIGELF
- 11 TRBJ1-5 TRBV4-3 ASSQAGEEPQH
- 15 TRBJ1-2 TRBV5-8 ASSPARQFGFDYGYT
- 15 TRBJ2-1 TRBV5-1 ASSFHHGTGYSNEQF
- 13 TRBJ1-4 TRBV6-5 ASSYGMDSGEKLF
few 11 TRBJ1-4 TRBV5-1 ASSGGQNEKLF
- 11 TRBJ2-7 TRBV18 ASSPGATYEQY
- 12 TRBJ1-4 TRBV6-5 ASSYGGADEKLF
- 14 TRBJ2-1 TRBV28 ASSPPGGRSYNEQF
- 12 TRBJ2-2 TRBV7-2 ASSLDPGPGELF
- 14 TRBJ1-1 TRBV29-1 SVQGGFGAYDTEAF
- 13 TRBJ2-1 TRBV7-8 ASSFRDRAYNEQF
- 22 TRBJ1-1 TRBV6-1 ASSESFGIFTRGVSTRMNTEAF
- 12 TRBJ2-2 TRBV5-1 ASSLGLNTGELF
- 14 TRBJ1-6 TRBV4-3 ASSQHRQAPRSPLH
- 9 TRBJ2-1 TRBV29-1 STGNYNEQF
- 14 TRBJ2-3 TRBV6-6 ASSYPSGGYTDTQY
- 13 TRBJ2-7 TRBV4-1 ASSPVGGGSYEQY
- 13 TRBJ2-2 TRBV28 ASSLLVENTGELF
- 11 TRBJ1-3 TRBV27 ASSHTRRDRET
- 13 TRBJ1-5 TRBV19 ASSLWTEPNQPQH
- 16 TRBJ2-3 TRBV5-4 ASSTDGERRGHTDTQY
once 11 TRBJ1-2 TRBV10-3 AITFGEDYGYT
- 12 TRBJ2-5 TRBV5-4 ASSLTSEGETQY
- 13 TRBJ1-4 TRBV7-2 ASSLGDRVGEKLF
- 13 TRBJ2-1 TRBV9 ASSVGGTEHNEQF
- 11 TRBJ2-7 TRBV7-9 ASSLGQGAEQY